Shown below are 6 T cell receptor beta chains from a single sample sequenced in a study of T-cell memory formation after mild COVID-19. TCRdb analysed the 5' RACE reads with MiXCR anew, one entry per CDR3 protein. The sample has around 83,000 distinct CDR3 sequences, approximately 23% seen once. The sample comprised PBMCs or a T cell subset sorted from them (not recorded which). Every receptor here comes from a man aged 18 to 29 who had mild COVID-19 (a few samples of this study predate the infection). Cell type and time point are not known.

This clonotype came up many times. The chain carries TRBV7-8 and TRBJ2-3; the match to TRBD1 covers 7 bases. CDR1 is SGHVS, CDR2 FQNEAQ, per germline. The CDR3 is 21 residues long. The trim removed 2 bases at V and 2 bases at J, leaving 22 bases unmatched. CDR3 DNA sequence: TGTGCCAGCAGCTTACCGATCCCCGGGACGCCCGGGACAGTCTACACAGATACGCAGTATTTT. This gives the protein CASSLPIPGTPGTVYTDTQYF.

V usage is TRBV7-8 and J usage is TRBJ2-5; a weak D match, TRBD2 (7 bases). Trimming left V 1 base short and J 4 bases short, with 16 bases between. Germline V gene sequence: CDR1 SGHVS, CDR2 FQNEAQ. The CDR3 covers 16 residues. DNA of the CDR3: TGTGCCAGCAGCTTAGGCGACAGGTGGGGGGGAGAGACCCAGTACTTC. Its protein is CASSLGDRWGGETQYF.

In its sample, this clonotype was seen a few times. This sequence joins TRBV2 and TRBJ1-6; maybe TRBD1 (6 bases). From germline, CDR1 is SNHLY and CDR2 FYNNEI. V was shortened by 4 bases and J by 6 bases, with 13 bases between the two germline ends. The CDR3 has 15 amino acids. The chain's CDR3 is CASSVVGGPNSPLHF. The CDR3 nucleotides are TGTGCCAGCAGTGTAGTGGGGGGGCCTAATTCACCCCTCCACTTT.

The CDR3 region is CASSTGGETQYF. The CDR3 region has the DNA TGCGCCAGCAGCACGGGCGGAGAGACCCAGTACTTC. This rearrangement joins TRBV4-3 to TRBJ2-5; D is ambiguous. Germline-derived CDR1 and CDR2 are LGHNA and YSLEER. The CDR3 is 12 amino acids. V shed 5 bases and J shed 4 bases, with 8 bases lying between them.

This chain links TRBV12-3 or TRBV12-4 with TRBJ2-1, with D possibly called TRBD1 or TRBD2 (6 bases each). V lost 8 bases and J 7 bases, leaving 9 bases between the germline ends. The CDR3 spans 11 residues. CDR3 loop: CASRGGNEQFF. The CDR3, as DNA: TGTGCCAGCCGAGGGGGGAATGAGCAGTTCTTC.

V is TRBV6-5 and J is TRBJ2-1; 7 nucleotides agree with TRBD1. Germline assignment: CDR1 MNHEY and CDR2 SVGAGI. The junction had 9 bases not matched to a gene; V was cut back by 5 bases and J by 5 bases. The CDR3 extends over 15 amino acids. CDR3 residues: CASSILSGTDNEQFF. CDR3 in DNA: TGTGCCAGCAGTATCCTATCCGGGACAGACAATGAGCAGTTCTTC.